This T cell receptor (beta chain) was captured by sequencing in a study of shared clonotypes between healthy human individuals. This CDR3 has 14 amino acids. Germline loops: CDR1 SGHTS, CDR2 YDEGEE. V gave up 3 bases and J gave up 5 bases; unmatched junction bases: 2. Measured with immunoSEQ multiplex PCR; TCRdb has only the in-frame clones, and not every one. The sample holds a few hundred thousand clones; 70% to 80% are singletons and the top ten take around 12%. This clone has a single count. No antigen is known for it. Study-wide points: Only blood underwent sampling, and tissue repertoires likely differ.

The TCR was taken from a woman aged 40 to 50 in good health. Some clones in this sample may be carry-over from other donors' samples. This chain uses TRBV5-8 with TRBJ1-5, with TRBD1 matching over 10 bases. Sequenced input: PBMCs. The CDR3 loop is CASSWGTGDQPQHF. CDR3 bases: TGTGCCAGCAGCTGGGGGACAGGGGATCAGCCCCAGCATTTT.